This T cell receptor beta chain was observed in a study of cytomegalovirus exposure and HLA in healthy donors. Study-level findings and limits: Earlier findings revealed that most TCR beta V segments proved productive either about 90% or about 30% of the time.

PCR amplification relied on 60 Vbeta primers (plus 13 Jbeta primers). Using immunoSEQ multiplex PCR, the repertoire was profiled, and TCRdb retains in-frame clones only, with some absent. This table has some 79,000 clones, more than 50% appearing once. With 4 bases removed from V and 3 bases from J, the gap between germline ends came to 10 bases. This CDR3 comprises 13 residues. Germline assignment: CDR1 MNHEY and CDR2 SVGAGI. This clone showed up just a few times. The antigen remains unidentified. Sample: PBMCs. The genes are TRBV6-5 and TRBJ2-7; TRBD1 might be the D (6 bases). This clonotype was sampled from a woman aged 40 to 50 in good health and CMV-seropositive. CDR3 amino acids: CASSSGTLYEQYF. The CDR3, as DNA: TGTGCCAGCAGTTCCGGGACACTCTACGAGCAGTACTTC.